The T cell receptor beta chain described here comes from a study of neoadjuvant anti-PD-1 for oral cavity cancer. Libraries were prepared by immunoSEQ multiplex PCR; TCRdb keeps only in-frame clonotypes and omits some of them. The profile shows some 10,000 clones, 60% to 80% of them singletons. Time point in this sample: after neoadjuvant nivolumab, at surgical resection. Patients had HPV-negative, locally advanced oral cavity squamous cell carcinoma. This TCR came from a person between 35 and 79 years old with oral cavity squamous cell carcinoma. The sample was PBMCs, taken after nivolumab (anti-PD-1) treatment.

The DNA of the CDR3 is TGTGCCAGCAGTTTTCGAGGGGAAAAGGACGAGCAGTACTTC. This encodes CASSFRGEKDEQYF. The chain combines TRBV27 with TRBJ2-7; D may be TRBD1 or TRBD2 (5 bases each). The CDR3 is 14 residues long. Germline values: CDR1 MNHEY, CDR2 SMNVEV (reference sequence). Trimming left V 3 bases short and J 5 bases short, with 14 bases between.